These 13 T cell receptor beta chains originate from one sample sequenced in a study of T cells in Graves' hyperthyroidism and ophthalmopathy. It was RNA transcripts that yielded the amplified TCR beta CDR3 regions. A set of HTBI primers served as the primers for a first-round RT-PCR of the TCR CDR3. Via MiXCR, TCRdb re-called the multiplex PCR reads, giving one row per CDR3 protein. The repertoire holds approximately 270,000 distinct CDR3 sequences, with roughly 15% as singletons. The specimen sequenced was blood. Every receptor here comes from a woman in her 40s with Graves' hyperthyroidism that later progressed to Graves' ophthalmopathy.

The rearrangement uses TRBV5-1 and TRBJ1-1; D gene uncertain. CDR3 size: 15 residues. Trimming stripped 0 bases from V and 3 bases from J, with 12 bases between. Germline V gene sequence: CDR1 SGHRS, CDR2 YFSETQ. The CDR3 DNA follows: TGCGCCAGCAGCTTGGGGCCCCGGTGGGACACTGAAGCTTTCTTT. This encodes CASSLGPRWDTEAFF.

This clonotype was detected only a few times. The V call is TRBV4-1, the J call TRBJ2-3; D might be TRBD2 (5 bases). The CDR3 sequence is 16 residues long. The ends were cut back, 4 bases at V and 3 bases at J, with 17 bases in the middle. Germline V lookup: CDR1 MGHRA, CDR2 YSYEKL. CDR3 DNA: TGCGCCAGCAGCCCTAACAATCTAGCAAGGACAGATACGCAGTATTTT. This gives the protein CASSPNNLARTDTQYF.

This clonotype appeared many times. The V call is TRBV20-1, the J call TRBJ1-5; D perhaps matches TRBD1 (6 bases). V lost 0 bases and J 3 bases, leaving 12 bases between the germline ends. The CDR3 totals 15 residues. The germline V gene has CDR1 DFQATT and CDR2 SNEGSKA (reference sequence). The DNA of the CDR3 is TGCAGTGCTAGAGACATACAGGGAAACAATCAGCCCCAGCATTTT. Translating it yields CSARDIQGNNQPQHF.

With regard to this clonotype: Given a much more abundant clone one base away, this may be a read error. The gene calls are TRBV6-2 or TRBV6-3 and TRBJ2-5, with D possibly TRBD2 on 5 matching bases. Germline CDR1 reads MNHEY; CDR2 reads SVGEGT. V lost 11 bases to trimming and J lost 7 bases, with 17 bases between them. The CDR3 consists of 12 residues. CDR3: CAGRPGSGTQYF. In nucleotides, the CDR3 is TGTGCCGGCCGCCCGGGATCAGGGACCCAGTACTTC.

There are many counts of this clonotype. The genes are TRBV18 and TRBJ1-4; tentatively, D is TRBD1 (5 bases). Germline-derived CDR1 and CDR2 are KGHSH and LQKENI. Trimming cost V 5 bases and J 3 bases, with 7 bases left between them. The CDR3 totals 13 residues. The DNA for the CDR3 is TGTGCCAGCTCAGGAGGGGCTAATGAAAAACTGTTTTTT. This translates into CASSGGANEKLFF.

The V and J genes are TRBV13 and TRBJ1-3; D call uncertain. Trimming took off 6 bases at V and 2 bases at J, with 14 bases between the two ends. CDR3 length: 15 residues. Germline loops: CDR1 PRHDT, CDR2 FYEKMQ (reference sequence). The CDR3 coding sequence is TGTGCCAGCAGGCTCAGAGCAGATACTGGAAACACCATATATTTT. This encodes CASRLRADTGNTIYF.

This clonotype has a count of ten or more. The CDR3 protein is CASSQVMEEETQYF. In nucleotides, the CDR3 is TGTGCCAGCAGCCAAGTTATGGAGGAGGAGACCCAGTACTTC. The chain employs TRBV14 and TRBJ2-5; possibly TRBD2 for D (5 bases). CDR1 and CDR2 (germline): SGHDN, FVKESK. The V end lost 1 base, the J end lost 5 bases, and 11 bases lay between the germline ends. CDR3 length: 14 residues. Full variable domain (rest looked up from reference TRBV14 and TRBJ2-5): EAGVTQFPSHSVIEKGQTVTLRCDPISGHDNLYWYRRVMGKEIKFLLHFVKESKQDESGMPNNRFLAERTGGTYSTLKVQPAELEDSGVYFCASSQVMEEETQYFGPGTRLLVL.

This clonotype came up many times. The V and J genes are TRBV12-3 or TRBV12-4 and TRBJ2-5; no clear D. The CDR3 runs 11 residues. Trimming left V 2 bases short and J 7 bases short, with 5 bases between. In DNA, the CDR3 is TGTGCCAGCAGTTTATACGGGACCCAGTACTTC. This gives the protein CASSLYGTQYF.

This clonotype occurred many times. A junction end diverges from the germline sequence, so it may reflect a read error. The chain recombines TRBV7-7 with TRBJ2-1, with 7 bases identical to TRBD2. CDR1 and CDR2 from the germline V gene are SSHAT and FNYEAQ (reference sequence). The CDR3 is 14 residues long. The chain's CDR3 is CASSLQRGGGEQFF. CDR3 nucleotides: TGTGCTAGCAGCTTGCAGCGGGGTGGGGGTGAGCAGTTCTTC.

With respect to this clonotype: This could be a read error, since a much larger clone is one nucleotide away. V is TRBV28 and J is TRBJ1-1; D is possibly TRBD1 (6 bases). The CDR3 loop spans 14 amino acids. Germline values: CDR1 MDHEN, CDR2 SYDVKM. The CDR3 here is CARSLWGAITEAFF. The CDR3 nucleotides are TGTGCCAGAAGTTTATGGGGGGCTATCACTGAAGCTTTCTTT.

This clonotype was picked up many times. The CDR3 sequence: CASSLPLTDEAFF. CDR3 in DNA: TGTGCCAGCAGTTTACCATTGACAGATGAAGCTTTCTTT. The V and J genes are TRBV6-5 and TRBJ1-1; TRBD1 might be the D (5 bases). Trimming stripped 4 bases from V and 7 bases from J, with 13 bases between. From germline, CDR1 is MNHEY and CDR2 SVGAGI. This CDR3 is 13 amino acids long.

This clonotype came up a few times. The chain is built from TRBV27 and TRBJ1-2; D not resolved. V lost 8 bases, J lost 4 bases, and 8 bases lay in between. CDR3 length: 11 amino acids. CDR1 is MNHEY, CDR2 SMNVEV, per germline (reference sequence). The CDR3 region is CASRNGYGYTF. DNA for the CDR3: TGTGCCAGCCGAAATGGCTATGGCTACACCTTC.

This clonotype has at least ten counts. This sequence joins TRBV20-1 and TRBJ2-1; D ambiguous. V was clipped by 3 bases and J by 1 base, with 10 bases between them. From germline, CDR1 is DFQATT and CDR2 SNEGSKA (reference sequence). This CDR3 is 14 amino acids long. The CDR3 region has the DNA TGCAGTGCTAGTACCCAGCAGTCCTACAATGAGCAGTTCTTC. Amino acid sequence: CSASTQQSYNEQFF.